These 10 T cell receptor beta chains came from one sample sequenced in a study of shared clonotypes between healthy human individuals. Naive CD8 cells comprised CD45RO-negative, CCR7-positively selected cells, excluding terminally differentiated effector memory CD45RA+ cells. Assay: immunoSEQ multiplex PCR; the TCRdb copy retains only in-frame clones and omits some. The table has some 2 million clones, about 94% seen once. Specimen: naive CD8+ T cells sorted from blood. Receptors originate from a man younger than 35 in good health.

This rearrangement joins TRBV27 to TRBJ2-1; 10 bases agree with TRBD2. J lost 4 bases, V lost 7 bases, and 7 bases had no gene match. This CDR3 comprises 15 residues. The germline V gene encodes CDR1 MNHEY and CDR2 SMNVEV (reference sequence). The CDR3 loop is CASIGERGGYNEQFF. CDR3 DNA sequence: TGTGCCAGCATAGGAGAGCGGGGGGGGTACAATGAGCAGTTCTTC.

This clone was observed once. CDR3 DNA: TGTGCCAGCAGCGTTGGACAGGGGAAATACGAGCAGTACTTC. As protein: CASSVGQGKYEQYF. The chain recombines TRBV9 with TRBJ2-7, with 9 bases identical to TRBD1. This CDR3 has 14 amino acids. The V gene end was trimmed by 2 bases and the J gene end by 4 bases; junction bases not matched to a gene: 4. CDR1 is SGDLS and CDR2 is YYNGEE in the germline V gene.

The V gene is TRBV27, the J gene TRBJ2-1; TRBD1 aligns across 8 bases. J gave up 1 base and V 3 bases, and 5 bases lay outside the gene matches. CDR1 and CDR2 (germline): MNHEY, SMNVEV (reference sequence). The CDR3 loop spans 16 amino acids. The CDR3 DNA follows: TGTGCCAGCAGTTTCCTGACAGGGGAGTCCTACAATGAGCAGTTCTTC. Protein: CASSFLTGESYNEQFF.

This clone was found once. This chain joins TRBV5-5 and TRBJ2-7; D unclear. Germline CDR1 is SGHKS and CDR2 is YYEKEE (reference sequence). Trimming took 4 bases from V and 6 from J, leaving 14 bases between them. This CDR3 is 13 amino acids long. The CDR3 reads CASSAPIASEQYF. In DNA, the CDR3 is TGTGCCAGCAGCGCGCCCATCGCATCCGAGCAGTACTTC.

The chain employs TRBV15 and TRBJ1-2, with 7 bases matching TRBD1. This CDR3 contains 14 residues. Unmatched junction bases numbered 7, after V lost 3 bases and J lost 6 bases. The V gene's germline CDR1 is LNHNV and CDR2 YYDKDF (reference sequence). CDR3 loop: CATSSRQGTNGYTF. CDR3 coding DNA: TGTGCCACCAGCAGCAGACAGGGAACTAATGGCTACACCTTC. Complete variable domain (other parts from reference TRBV15 and TRBJ1-2): DAMVIQNPRYQVTQFGKPVTLSCSQTLNHNVMYWYQQKSSQAPKLLFHYYDKDFNNEADTPDNFQSRRPNTSFCFLDIRSPGLGDTAMYLCATSSRQGTNGYTFGSGTRLTVV.

This sequence joins TRBV6-6 and TRBJ2-2, with D perhaps assigned TRBD1 or TRBD2 (5 bases each). Trimming removed 1 base from V and 0 bases from J, with 9 bases in between. Germline CDR1 and CDR2: MNHNY and SVGAGI (reference sequence). The CDR3 is made up of 16 amino acids. Here the CDR3 reads CASSYYGGSNTGELFF. The CDR3 DNA is TGTGCCAGCAGTTACTATGGGGGATCGAACACCGGGGAGCTGTTTTTT.

Remarks on this clone: Other DNA sequences in this sample translate to the same CDR3. The rearrangement joins TRBV6-5 to TRBJ2-7; D remains unclear. Trimming shortened V by 2 bases and J by 3 bases, and 8 bases separated the two germline ends. Germline lookup yields CDR1 MNHEY and CDR2 SVGAGI. This CDR3 spans 13 amino acids. The CDR3 protein is CASSYGSHYEQYF. For the CDR3, the DNA is TGTGCCAGCAGTTACGGGTCACACTACGAGCAGTACTTC.

Details on this clone: This same CDR3 is encoded by further DNA sequences in the sample. The V gene is TRBV9, the J gene TRBJ2-7, with 7 bases that match TRBD2. The V gene end was trimmed by 0 bases and the J gene end by 0 bases; junction bases not matched to a gene: 3. This CDR3 spans 15 amino acids. Germline CDR1 is SGDLS and CDR2 is YYNGEE. The CDR3 DNA reads as TGTGCCAGCAGCGTAGGCGGGAGCCTCTCCTACGAGCAGTACTTC. This codes for CASSVGGSLSYEQYF.

A single count supports this clone. This chain links TRBV27 with TRBJ2-7; D perhaps matches TRBD2 (6 bases). Deletions cut 5 bases from V and 6 bases from J, with 11 bases between. Germline loops: CDR1 MNHEY, CDR2 SMNVEV (reference sequence). The CDR3 spans 12 residues. This chain's CDR3 is CASSPGLFEQYF. CDR3 in DNA: TGTGCCAGCAGTCCCGGACTATTCGAGCAGTACTTC.

The chain is built from TRBV29-1 and TRBJ1-2, with D uncertain. The length of the CDR3 is 12 residues. V lost 2 bases to trimming and J lost 7 bases, with 11 bases between them. Germline V gives CDR1 SQVTM, CDR2 ANQGSEA. The CDR3 sequence: CSVETRPGGYTF. DNA for the CDR3: TGCAGCGTTGAAACTCGGCCGGGTGGCTACACCTTC.